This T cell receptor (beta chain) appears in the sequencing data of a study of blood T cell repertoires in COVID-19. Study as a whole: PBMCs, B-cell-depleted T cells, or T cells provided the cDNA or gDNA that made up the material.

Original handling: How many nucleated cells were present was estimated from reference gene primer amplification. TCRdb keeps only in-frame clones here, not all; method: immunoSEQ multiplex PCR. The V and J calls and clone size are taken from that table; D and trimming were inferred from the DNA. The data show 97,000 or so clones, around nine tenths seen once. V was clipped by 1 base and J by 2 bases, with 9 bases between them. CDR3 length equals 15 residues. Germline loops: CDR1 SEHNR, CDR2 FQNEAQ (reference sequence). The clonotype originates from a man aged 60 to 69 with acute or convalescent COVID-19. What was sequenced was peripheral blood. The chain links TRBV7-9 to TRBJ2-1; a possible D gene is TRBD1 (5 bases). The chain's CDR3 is CASSLGTTTYNEQFF. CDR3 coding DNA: TGTGCCAGCAGCTTAGGGACAACTACCTACAATGAGCAGTTCTTC.